These 27 T cell receptor gamma chains share one sample of origin, sequenced in a study of gamma-delta T cells after stem cell transplantation. With CATT, TCRdb re-called clones from the RT-PCR reads. The data hold roughly 630 gamma-chain clones, with around a quarter observed a single time. Source material: gamma-delta T cells. These TCRs come from a human donor. It is not recorded whose cells these are; they may come from a transplant donor.

Of note for this clone: The junction departs from the called germline gene at one end, perhaps through a read error. The chain employs TRGV3 and TRGJ1 or TRGJ2. No J gene is reported in TCRdb; it was inferred here by comparing the DNA with germline. Germline CDR1 is VTNTFY and CDR2 is YDVSTARD (reference sequence). CDR3 length equals 15 residues. Written as DNA, the CDR3 is TGTGCCACCTGGGGCAGGCGGAGGTTATATTATAAGAAACTCTTT. It yields the protein CATWGRRRLYYKKLF.

J is TRGJ1 or TRGJ2 and V is TRGV2. TCRdb carries no J gene annotation; the J gene was assigned here by matching the DNA with germline. Germline CDR1 is EGSNGY and CDR2 is YDSYNSKV. With V trimmed by 2 bases and J by 2 bases, 6 bases remained unmatched. The CDR3 has 14 residues. The CDR3 loop is CATWDVHDYYKKLF. DNA of the CDR3: TGTGCCACCTGGGACGTGCACGATTATTATAAGAAACTCTTT.

With respect to this clone: One base separates it from a far larger clone, so it is likely a read error. Other DNA variants within this sample encode the same CDR3. The chain employs TRGV9 and TRGJP. TCRdb does not report a J gene; here it was assigned by matching the DNA to germline references. The CDR3 contains 17 residues. CDR1 is GITISATS, CDR2 ISYDGTV, per germline (reference sequence). This CDR3 reads CALWEETRELGKKIKVF. The CDR3 coding sequence is TGTGCCTTGTGGGAGGAAACCCGGGAGTTGGGAAAAAAAATCAAGGTATTT.

This clone showed up just a few times. The chain employs TRGV9 and TRGJP. The J gene, absent from TCRdb, was called here by matching the DNA to germline. V lost 0 bases and J lost 8; bases outside the gene matches: 1. The CDR3 is 15 residues long. Germline V gives CDR1 GITISATS, CDR2 ISYDGTV (reference sequence). CDR3 protein: CALWEVQLGKKIKVF. The CDR3 bases are TGTGCCTTGTGGGAGGTGCAGTTGGGCAAAAAAATCAAGGTATTT.

By sample fraction, this clone is large. V gene TRGV9 combines with J gene TRGJP. The J gene is absent in TCRdb and was assigned here via DNA matching to germline. The CDR3 is 18 residues long. With 0 bases clipped from V and 3 bases from J, the junction kept 5 bases outside the gene matches. Germline-derived CDR1 and CDR2 are GITISATS and ISYDGTV (reference sequence). The CDR3, as DNA: TGTGCCTTGTGGGAGGTGCTCCCGCAAGAGTTGGGCAAAAAAATCAAGGTATTT. It translates to CALWEVLPQELGKKIKVF.

V is TRGV9 and J is TRGJP. Because TCRdb records no J gene, it was assigned here through a match of the DNA to germline. V dropped 3 bases and J dropped 3; count of bases not matched to a gene: 5. Looked up from germline, CDR1 is GITISATS and CDR2 is ISYDGTV (reference sequence). CDR3 length: 17 amino acids. This chain's CDR3 is CALWEIKQELGKKIKVF. CDR3 DNA: TGTGCCTTGTGGGAGATTAAGCAAGAGTTGGGCAAAAAAATCAAGGTATTT.

By frequency in the sample, this clone is large (0.1 to 1%). V and J are TRGV2 and TRGJ1 or TRGJ2. In the absence of a J gene in TCRdb, the DNA was matched to germline to assign it here. The germline V gene has CDR1 EGSNGY and CDR2 YDSYNSKV. Trimming took 4 bases from V and 6 from J; bases not matched to a gene: 9. This CDR3 comprises 13 residues. CDR3 sequence (DNA): TGTGCCACCTGGGATAATAGTTGTTATAAGAAACTCTTT. Its protein product is CATWDNSCYKKLF.

This clone was seen a handful of times. The J gene is TRGJ1 or TRGJ2, the V gene TRGV9. The J gene, missing from TCRdb, was assigned here through DNA to germline matching. Germline CDR1 reads GITISATS; CDR2 reads ISYDGTV (reference sequence). The CDR3 has 13 amino acids. Trimming took 1 base from V and 2 from J; bases not matched to a gene: 2. For the CDR3, the DNA is TGTGCCTTGTGGGAGGTCGATTATTATAAGAAACTCTTT. It is translated as CALWEVDYYKKLF.

Turning to this clone: A far larger clone is a single base away, which makes a read error likely. This chain connects TRGV9 to TRGJ1 or TRGJ2. Because TCRdb records no J gene, it was assigned here through a match of the DNA to germline. Germline V gene sequence: CDR1 GITISATS, CDR2 ISYDGTV (reference sequence). The CDR3 contains 15 residues. The CDR3 region is CALWGVQTLHYKKLF. CDR3 bases: TGTGCCTTGTGGGGGGTGCAAACCCTGCATTATAAGAAACTCTTT.

In its sample, this clone is large. The chain links TRGV9 to TRGJP. Germline matching of the DNA provided the J gene here, since TCRdb leaves it blank. The V and J ends lost 3 bases and 7 bases, in that order; junction bases with no gene match: 6. CDR1 is GITISATS and CDR2 is ISYDGTV in the germline V gene (reference sequence). The CDR3 covers 16 residues. The CDR3 region is CALWELTELGKKIKVF. For the CDR3, the DNA is TGTGCCTTGTGGGAGCTCACCGAGTTGGGCAAAAAAATCAAGGTATTT.

The V call is TRGV9, the J call TRGJP. No J segment appears in TCRdb, so it was assigned here by matching the sequence to germline. V was clipped by 2 bases and J by 9 bases; unmatched bases: 7. The CDR3 totals 16 residues. Germline CDR1 reads GITISATS; CDR2 reads ISYDGTV (reference sequence). The CDR3 sequence: CALWEEIGLGKKIKVF. In DNA, the CDR3 is TGTGCCTTGTGGGAGGAGATCGGGTTGGGCAAAAAAATCAAGGTATTT.

This chain links TRGV9 with TRGJ1 or TRGJ2. The J gene is absent in TCRdb and was assigned here via DNA matching to germline. Germline trimming cut 5 bases from V and 4 bases from J; bases unmatched to any gene: 2. The CDR3 extends over 11 amino acids. The germline V gene encodes CDR1 GITISATS and CDR2 ISYDGTV (reference sequence). The CDR3 region has the DNA TGTGCCTTGTGGGGGTATTATAAGAAACTCTTT. This encodes CALWGYYKKLF.

This clone was picked up a small number of times. A single base separates this from a much larger clone, so it may be a read error. No J gene was assigned, while the V gene was called as TRGV2. The CDR3 runs to 14 residues. Germline values: CDR1 EGSNGY, CDR2 YDSYNSKV. The CDR3 DNA is TGTGCCACCTGGGACGTTCCGGGGATCGGTAAGAACCTCTTT. Its protein product is CATWDVPGIGKNLF.

This clone was seen a few times. This sequence joins TRGV9 and TRGJP. TCRdb gives no J gene; it was assigned here by matching the DNA to germline. This CDR3 is built from 17 residues. Germline values: CDR1 GITISATS, CDR2 ISYDGTV (reference sequence). Trimming took 0 bases from V and 7 from J; bases not matched to a gene: 6. CDR3 DNA sequence: TGTGCCTTGTGGGAGGTGTGGACCGAGTTGGGCAAAAAAATCAAGGTATTT. Its translation is CALWEVWTELGKKIKVF.

This clone counts as large. The same CDR3 also results from other DNA sequences found in this sample. J is TRGJP and V is TRGV9. TCRdb leaves out the J gene; it was filled in here by matching the DNA to germline. V lost 2 bases, J lost 7 bases, and 8 bases stayed unmatched. The CDR3 has 17 residues. CDR1 is GITISATS and CDR2 is ISYDGTV in the germline V gene (reference sequence). The CDR3 loop is CALWEETRELGKKIKVF. For the CDR3, the DNA is TGTGCCTTGTGGGAGGAAACCCGGGAGTTGGGCAAAAAAATCAAGGTATTT.

Of note for this clone: A far larger clone is off by one base, so a read error is likely. The chain has TRGV9 and TRGJP. Since TCRdb gives no J gene, matching the DNA to germline was used here to assign it. The germline gives CDR1 GITISATS, CDR2 ISYDGTV (reference sequence). The CDR3 loop spans 15 amino acids. The CDR3 DNA reads as TGTGCCTTGTGGACCGCTAAGTTGGGCAAAAAACTCAAGGTATTT. Translation gives CALWTAKLGKKLKVF.

In its sample, this clone was seen a few times. An end of the junction differs from the germline gene, which may be a read error. Other DNA sequences of this sample code for an identical CDR3. The rearrangement joins TRGV9 to TRGJP. The J gene, absent from TCRdb, was called here by matching the DNA to germline. This CDR3 is 16 amino acids long. Looked up from germline, CDR1 is GITISATS and CDR2 is ISYDGTV (reference sequence). CDR3 in DNA: TGTGCCCTGTGGGAGGTGGGAGAGTTGGGCAAAAAAATCAAGGTATTT. It encodes CALWEVGELGKKIKVF.

This clone has more than one count but fewer than ten. TCRdb lists the protein of a much larger clone for this DNA, which differs at residue 3, so this is likely a read error; the protein given here is translated from the DNA itself. V gene assignment gives TRGV2, but the J gene was left uncalled. This CDR3 is built from 9 residues. The germline gives CDR1 EGSNGY, CDR2 YDSYNSKV. The CDR3 DNA reads TGTGCCCCCTGGGACCGGGAACTCTTT. Amino acid sequence: CAPWDRELF.

Judged by abundance, this clone is large. The J gene is TRGJ1 or TRGJ2, the V gene TRGV9. As TCRdb names no J gene, one was assigned here on the basis of a DNA match to germline. Germline V gene data show CDR1 as GITISATS and CDR2 as ISYDGTV (reference sequence). This CDR3 is built from 12 residues. V lost 0 bases and J lost 7; bases outside the gene matches: 3. CDR3 amino acids: CALWEVRYKKLF. CDR3 nucleotide sequence: TGTGCCTTGTGGGAGGTGCGATATAAGAAACTCTTT.

The chain joins TRGV4 to TRGJ1 or TRGJ2. In the absence of a J gene in TCRdb, the DNA was matched to germline to assign it here. The germline gives CDR1 EGSTGY, CDR2 YDSYTSSV. Trimming removed 3 bases from V and 4 bases from J; junction bases left unmatched: 12. The CDR3 runs 15 residues. CDR3 sequence reads: CATWDTALRYYKKLF. CDR3 nucleotides: TGTGCCACCTGGGATACCGCCCTAAGGTATTATAAGAAACTCTTT.

This clone appeared a few times. The gene calls are TRGV4 and TRGJP2. CDR1 is EGSTGY and CDR2 is YDSYTSSV in the germline V gene. The CDR3 length is 16 residues. V lost 0 bases, J lost 1 base, and 5 bases stayed unmatched. As DNA, the CDR3 is TGTGCCACCTGGGATGGGCCCACTAGTAGTGATTGGATCAAGACGTTT. Amino acid sequence: CATWDGPTSSDWIKTF.

A few counts support this clone. In nucleotides, the CDR3 is TGTGCCACCTGGGACGCATCGAATTATTATAAGAAACTCTTT. Translating gives CATWDASNYYKKLF. The chain has TRGV2 and TRGJ1 or TRGJ2. The J gene is not listed in TCRdb, so it was assigned here from a DNA match to germline. The CDR3 loop spans 14 amino acids. V lost 2 bases, J lost 0 bases, and 4 bases stayed unmatched. CDR1 EGSNGY and CDR2 YDSYNSKV come from the germline V gene.

This clone was counted only a few times. J is TRGJP and V is TRGV9. The J gene, missing from TCRdb, was assigned here through DNA to germline matching. The CDR3 loop spans 15 amino acids. The V segment lost 3 bases and the J segment 12 bases; nucleotides outside the gene matches: 8. CDR1 and CDR2 from the germline V gene are GITISATS and ISYDGTV (reference sequence). The CDR3 DNA sequence: TGTGCCTTGTGGGAGCCAGACTCGGGCAAAAAAATCAAGGTATTT. Protein product: CALWEPDSGKKIKVF.

In its sample, this clone was seen a few times. This chain connects TRGV9 to TRGJP. The J gene was missing in TCRdb and was found by matching the end of the DNA to germline. Per germline, CDR1 GITISATS and CDR2 ISYDGTV (reference sequence). V was clipped by 4 bases and J by 3 bases; unmatched bases: 6. This CDR3 comprises 17 residues. The CDR3 reads CALWDLKQELGKKIKVF. In DNA, the CDR3 is TGTGCCTTGTGGGATCTTAAGCAAGAGTTGGGCAAAAAAATCAAGGTATTT.

V and J are TRGV3 and TRGJ1 or TRGJ2. The J gene, missing from TCRdb, was assigned here through DNA to germline matching. The CDR3 length is 14 residues. Germline CDR1 is VTNTFY and CDR2 is YDVSTARD (reference sequence). V lost 2 bases, J lost 10 bases, and 14 bases stayed unmatched. The CDR3 DNA follows: TGTGCCACCTGGGACATGTTAAAAACAAACAAGAAACTCTTT. This gives the protein CATWDMLKTNKKLF.

Worth noting for this clone: Just one base apart from a much larger clone, this may be a read error. The chain employs TRGV9 and TRGJP. Assignment of the J gene here rests on matching the DNA to germline, because TCRdb gives none. This CDR3 comprises 16 residues. Germline V CDR1 and CDR2: GITISATS, ISYDGTV (reference sequence). The DNA of the CDR3 is TGTGCCATGTGGGAGGCGCAAGAGTTGGGCAAAAAAATCAAGGTATTT. Translating it yields CAMWEAQELGKKIKVF.

V usage is TRGV4 and J usage is TRGJ1 or TRGJ2. TCRdb gives no J gene; it was assigned here by matching the DNA to germline. The CDR3 sequence is 11 residues long. The germline gives CDR1 EGSTGY, CDR2 YDSYTSSV. The junction had 3 bases not matched to a gene; V was cut back by 4 bases and J by 6 bases. The CDR3 DNA is TGTGCCACCTGGGAGGGTTATAAGAAACTCTTT. Residues: CATWEGYKKLF.